These T cell receptor beta chains were read from a single sample in a study of patients and donors after allogeneic stem cell transplantation. TCRdb passed the RT-PCR reads through MiXCR, listing each CDR3 protein once. This table holds roughly 960,000 distinct CDR3 sequences, roughly 18% found once. The sample taken for sequencing was blood, either unsorted or a sorted T cell fraction (not recorded which). These receptors originate from a human donor who was either an allogeneic HSCT recipient or a stem cell or donor lymphocyte infusion donor (not recorded which). It is not recorded whose cells these are; they may come from a transplant donor. Each CDR3 is given with its conserved first and last residue. Fields, in order: D gene, V gene, clone size, J gene, CDR3 protein, CDR3 DNA. A D gene is named only where the DNA matches it firmly. Not all rows give a size; the values are once, few, many and, for expanded clones, a class.

TRBD2	TRBV29-1	few	TRBJ2-1	CSVEEQGTSGRRMNEQFF	TGCAGCGTTGAAGAGCAGGGGACTAGCGGGAGAAGGATGAATGAGCAGTTCTTC
.	TRBV10-3	.	TRBJ1-3	CAIRAVTKSSGNTIYF	TGTGCCATCAGGGCCGTGACGAAAAGCTCTGGAAACACCATATATTTT
TRBD2	TRBV24-1	few	TRBJ2-7	CATSDAQREANEQYF	TGTGCCACCAGTGACGCCCAGCGGGAGGCCAACGAGCAGTACTTC
.	TRBV5-1	.	TRBJ2-5	CASSLPEETQYF	TGCGCCAGCAGCTTGCCGGAAGAGACCCAGTACTTC
TRBD1	TRBV12-3/TRBV12-4	few	TRBJ2-5	CASSPNRGRRETQYF	TGTGCCAGCAGTCCAAACAGGGGGCGCAGGGAGACCCAGTACTTC
.	TRBV9	.	TRBJ2-1	CASSVGWERVNEQFF	TGTGCCAGCAGCGTAGGGTGGGAGCGTGTGAATGAGCAGTTCTTC
.	TRBV9	.	TRBJ2-1	CASSPRGRPDYNEQFF	TGTGCCAGCAGCCCCCGGGGGCGGCCCGACTACAATGAGCAGTTCTTC
TRBD1	TRBV12-3/TRBV12-4	few	TRBJ2-7	CASSLKGATLYEQYF	TGTGCCAGCAGTTTAAAGGGGGCGACGCTGTACGAGCAGTACTTC
.	TRBV20-1	few	TRBJ2-7	CSAPWGPGGGSGQYF	TGCAGTGCACCGTGGGGACCCGGCGGAGGAAGCGGACAGTACTTC
TRBD1	TRBV6-1	few	TRBJ1-3	CASSATGAPSSGNTIYF	TGTGCCAGCAGCGCAACAGGGGCGCCCAGCTCTGGAAACACCATATATTTT
.	TRBV6-2/TRBV6-3	.	TRBJ2-3	CASSTSERTDTQYF	TGTGCCAGCAGTACCTCGGAGCGCACAGATACGCAGTATTTT
.	TRBV6-1	few	TRBJ2-3	CASGRGRGWDTQYF	TGTGCCAGCGGACGGGGGCGGGGGTGGGATACGCAGTATTTT
TRBD2	TRBV6-2/TRBV6-3	.	TRBJ2-5	CATGLAGAAQETQYF	TGTGCCACGGGACTAGCGGGGGCCGCCCAAGAGACCCAGTACTTC
.	TRBV5-1	.	TRBJ1-1	CARSLGRANTEAFF	TGCGCCAGAAGCTTAGGACGAGCGAACACTGAAGCTTTCTTT
TRBD1	TRBV12-3/TRBV12-4	few	TRBJ1-1	CASSLARAGGTEAFF	TGTGCCAGCAGTTTAGCGCGAGCAGGGGGCACTGAAGCTTTCTTT
.	TRBV12-3/TRBV12-4	few	TRBJ2-3	CASSLGGVPPSTDTQYF	TGTGCCAGCAGTTTAGGAGGGGTCCCCCCTAGCACAGATACGCAGTATTTT
TRBD2	TRBV4-2	few	TRBJ2-3	CASSRGLAGRTDTQYF	TGTGCCAGCAGCCGGGGACTAGCGGGTCGCACAGATACGCAGTATTTT
TRBD1	TRBV2	few	TRBJ2-1	CASSYRGLGEQFF	TGTGCCAGCAGTTACAGGGGGCTGGGTGAGCAGTTCTTC